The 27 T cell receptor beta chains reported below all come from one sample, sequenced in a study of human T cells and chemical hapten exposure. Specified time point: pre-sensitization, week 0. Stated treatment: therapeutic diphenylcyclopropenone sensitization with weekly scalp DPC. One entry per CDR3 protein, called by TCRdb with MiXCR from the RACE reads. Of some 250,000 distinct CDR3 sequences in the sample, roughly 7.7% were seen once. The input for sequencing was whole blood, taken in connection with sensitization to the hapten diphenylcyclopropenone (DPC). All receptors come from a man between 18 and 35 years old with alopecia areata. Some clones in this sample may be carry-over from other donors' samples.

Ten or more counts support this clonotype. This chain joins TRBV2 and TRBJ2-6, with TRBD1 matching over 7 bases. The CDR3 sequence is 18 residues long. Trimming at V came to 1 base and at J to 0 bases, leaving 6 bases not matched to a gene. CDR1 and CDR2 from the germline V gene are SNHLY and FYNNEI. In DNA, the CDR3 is TGTGCCAGCAGTGAAGTCCCCACAGGGGCCTCTGGGGCCAACGTCCTGACTTTC. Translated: CASSEVPTGASGANVLTF.

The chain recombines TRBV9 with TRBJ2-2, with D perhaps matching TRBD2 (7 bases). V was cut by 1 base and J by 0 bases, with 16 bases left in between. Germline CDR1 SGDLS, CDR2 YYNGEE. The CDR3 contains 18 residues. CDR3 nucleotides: TGTGCCAGCAGCGTACCCCGGCGGGGGCCATCGAACACCGGGGAGCTGTTTTTT. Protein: CASSVPRRGPSNTGELFF.

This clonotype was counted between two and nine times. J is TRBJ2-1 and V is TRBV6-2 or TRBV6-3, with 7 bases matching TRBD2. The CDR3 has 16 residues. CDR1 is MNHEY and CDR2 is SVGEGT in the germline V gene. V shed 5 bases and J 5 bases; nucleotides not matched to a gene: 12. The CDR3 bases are TGTGCCAGCAGTCTCACTCTAGCGGCGGCCCACAATGAGCAGTTCTTC. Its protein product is CASSLTLAAAHNEQFF.

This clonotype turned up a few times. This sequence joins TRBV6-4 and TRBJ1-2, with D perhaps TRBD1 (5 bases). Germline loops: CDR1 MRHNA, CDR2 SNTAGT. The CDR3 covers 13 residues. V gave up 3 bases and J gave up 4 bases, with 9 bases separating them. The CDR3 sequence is CASSESGSYGYTF. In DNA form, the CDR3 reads TGTGCCAGCAGTGAGTCAGGGAGCTATGGCTACACCTTC.

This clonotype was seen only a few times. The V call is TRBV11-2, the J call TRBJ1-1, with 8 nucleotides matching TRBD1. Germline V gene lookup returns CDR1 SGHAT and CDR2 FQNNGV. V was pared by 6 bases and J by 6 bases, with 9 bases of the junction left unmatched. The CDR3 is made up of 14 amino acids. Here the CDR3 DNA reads TGTGCCAGCAGGCCAGTTAGACAGGGGCCTGAAGCTTTCTTT. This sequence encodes CASRPVRQGPEAFF.

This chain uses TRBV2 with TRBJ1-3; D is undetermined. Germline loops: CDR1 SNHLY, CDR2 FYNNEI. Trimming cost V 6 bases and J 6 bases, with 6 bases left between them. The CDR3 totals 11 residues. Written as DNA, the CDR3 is TGTGCCAGCAGCAAAGAAAACACCATATATTTT. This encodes CASSKENTIYF.

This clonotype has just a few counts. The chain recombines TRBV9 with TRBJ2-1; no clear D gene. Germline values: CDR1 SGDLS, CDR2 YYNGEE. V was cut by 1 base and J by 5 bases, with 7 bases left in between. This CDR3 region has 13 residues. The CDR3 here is CASSVSANNEQFF. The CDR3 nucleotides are TGTGCCAGCAGCGTAAGTGCGAACAATGAGCAGTTCTTC.

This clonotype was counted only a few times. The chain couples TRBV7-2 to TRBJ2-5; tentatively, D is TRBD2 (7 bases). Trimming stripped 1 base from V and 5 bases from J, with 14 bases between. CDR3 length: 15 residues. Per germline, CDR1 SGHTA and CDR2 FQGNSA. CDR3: CASSLGGGAAETQYF. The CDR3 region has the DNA TGTGCCAGCAGCTTAGGGGGGGGCGCTGCGGAGACCCAGTACTTC.

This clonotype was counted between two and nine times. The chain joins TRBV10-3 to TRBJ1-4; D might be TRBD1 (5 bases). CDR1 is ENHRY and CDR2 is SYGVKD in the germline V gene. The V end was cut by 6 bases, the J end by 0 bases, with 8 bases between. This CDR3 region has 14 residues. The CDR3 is CAIRAGSTNEKLFF. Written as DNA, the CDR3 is TGTGCCATCAGGGCAGGGTCAACTAATGAAAAACTGTTTTTT.

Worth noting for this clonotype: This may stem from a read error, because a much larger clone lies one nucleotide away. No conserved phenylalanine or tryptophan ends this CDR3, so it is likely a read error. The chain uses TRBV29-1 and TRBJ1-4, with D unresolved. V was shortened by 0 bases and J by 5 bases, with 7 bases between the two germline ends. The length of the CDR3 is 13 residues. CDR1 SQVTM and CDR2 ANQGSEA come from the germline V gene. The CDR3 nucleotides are TGCAGCGTTGAAGAAAATCAGAATGAAAAACTGTTTCTT. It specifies CSVEENQNEKLFL.

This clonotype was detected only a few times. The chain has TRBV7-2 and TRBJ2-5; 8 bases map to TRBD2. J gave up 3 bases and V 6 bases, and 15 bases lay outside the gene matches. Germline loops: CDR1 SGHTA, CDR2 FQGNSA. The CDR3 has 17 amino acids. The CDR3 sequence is CASRHTSGGVLKETQYF. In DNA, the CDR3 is TGTGCCAGCAGACACACCAGCGGGGGTGTACTCAAAGAGACCCAGTACTTC. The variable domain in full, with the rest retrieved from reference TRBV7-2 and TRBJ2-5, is GAGVSQSPSNKVTEKGKDVELRCDPISGHTALYWYRQSLGQGLEFLIYFQGNSAPDKSGLPSDRFSAERTGGSVSTLTIQRTQQEDSAVYLCASRHTSGGVLKETQYFGPGTRLLVL.

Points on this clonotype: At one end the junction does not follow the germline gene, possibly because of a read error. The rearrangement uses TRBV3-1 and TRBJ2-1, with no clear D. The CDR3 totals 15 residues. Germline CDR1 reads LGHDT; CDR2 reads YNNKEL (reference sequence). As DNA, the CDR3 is TGTGCCAGCAGCCAGCAATTTACGCCTTACACTGAGCAGTTCTTC. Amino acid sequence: CASSQQFTPYTEQFF.

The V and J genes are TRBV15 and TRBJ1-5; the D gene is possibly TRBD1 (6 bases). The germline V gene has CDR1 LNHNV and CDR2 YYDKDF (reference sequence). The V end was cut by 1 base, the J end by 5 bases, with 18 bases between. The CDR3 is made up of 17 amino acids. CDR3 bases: TGTGCCACCAGCAGAGGTGGCCGGGACAAGAGTTATCAGCCCCAGCATTTT. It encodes CATSRGGRDKSYQPQHF. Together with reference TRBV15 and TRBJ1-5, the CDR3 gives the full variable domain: DAMVIQNPRYQVTQFGKPVTLSCSQTLNHNVMYWYQQKSSQAPKLLFHYYDKDFNNEADTPDNFQSRRPNTSFCFLDIRSPGLGDTAMYLCATSRGGRDKSYQPQHFGDGTRLSIL.

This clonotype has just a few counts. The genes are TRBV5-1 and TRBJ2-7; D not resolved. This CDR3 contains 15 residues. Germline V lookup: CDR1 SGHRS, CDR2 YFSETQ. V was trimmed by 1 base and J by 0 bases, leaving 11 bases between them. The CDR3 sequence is CASSLSHLSSYEQYV. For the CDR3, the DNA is TGCGCCAGCAGCTTGAGTCACCTGAGCTCCTACGAGCAGTACGTC.

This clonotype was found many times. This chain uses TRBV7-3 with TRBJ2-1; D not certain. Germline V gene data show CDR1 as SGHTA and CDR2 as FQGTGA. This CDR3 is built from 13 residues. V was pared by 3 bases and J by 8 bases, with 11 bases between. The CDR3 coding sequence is TGTGCCAGCAGCTTTGGTTCCAACGATGAGCAGTTCTTC. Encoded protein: CASSFGSNDEQFF.

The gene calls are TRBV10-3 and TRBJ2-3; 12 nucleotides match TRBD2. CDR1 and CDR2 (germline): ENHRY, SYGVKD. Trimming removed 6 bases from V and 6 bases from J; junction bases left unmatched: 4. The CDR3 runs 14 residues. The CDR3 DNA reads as TGTGCCATCAGCGGGACTAGCGGGCTGGATACGCAGTATTTT. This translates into CAISGTSGLDTQYF.

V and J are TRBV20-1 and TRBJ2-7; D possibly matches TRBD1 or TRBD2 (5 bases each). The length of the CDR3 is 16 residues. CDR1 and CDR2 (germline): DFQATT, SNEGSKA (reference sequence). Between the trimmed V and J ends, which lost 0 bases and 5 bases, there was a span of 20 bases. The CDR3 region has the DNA TGCAGTGCTAGAGATGGGTCGAGGGGTGGAAGTAACGAGCAGTACTTC. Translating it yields CSARDGSRGGSNEQYF.

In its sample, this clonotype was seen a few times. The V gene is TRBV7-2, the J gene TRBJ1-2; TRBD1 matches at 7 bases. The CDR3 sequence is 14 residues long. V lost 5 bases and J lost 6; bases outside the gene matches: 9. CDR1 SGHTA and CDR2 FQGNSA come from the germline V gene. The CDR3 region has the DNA TGTGCCAGCAGCCCTGGAGGGGGCGGCAATGGCTACACCTTC. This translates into CASSPGGGGNGYTF.

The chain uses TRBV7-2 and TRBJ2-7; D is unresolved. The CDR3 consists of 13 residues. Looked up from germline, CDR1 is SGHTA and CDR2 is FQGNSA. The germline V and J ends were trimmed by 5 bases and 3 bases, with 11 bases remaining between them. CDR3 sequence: CASSPYRVYEQYF. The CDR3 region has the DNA TGTGCCAGCAGCCCGTACAGAGTCTACGAGCAGTACTTC. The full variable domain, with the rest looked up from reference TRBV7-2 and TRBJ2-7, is GAGVSQSPSNKVTEKGKDVELRCDPISGHTALYWYRQSLGQGLEFLIYFQGNSAPDKSGLPSDRFSAERTGGSVSTLTIQRTQQEDSAVYLCASSPYRVYEQYFGPGTRLTVT.

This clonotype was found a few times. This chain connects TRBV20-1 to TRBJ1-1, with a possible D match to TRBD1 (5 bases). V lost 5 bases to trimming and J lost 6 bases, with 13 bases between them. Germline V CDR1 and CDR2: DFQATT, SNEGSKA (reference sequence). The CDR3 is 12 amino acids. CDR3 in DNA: TGCAGTGCTGGCGCGGGGCTGGCTGAAGCTTTCTTT. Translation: CSAGAGLAEAFF.

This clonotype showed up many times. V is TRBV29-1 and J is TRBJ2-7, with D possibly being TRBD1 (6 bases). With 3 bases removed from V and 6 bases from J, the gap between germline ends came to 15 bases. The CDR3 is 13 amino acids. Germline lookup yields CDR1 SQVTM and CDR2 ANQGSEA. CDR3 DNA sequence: TGCAGCGTTGAGGGCCCTGAAGGGGGCGAGCAGTACGTC. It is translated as CSVEGPEGGEQYV.

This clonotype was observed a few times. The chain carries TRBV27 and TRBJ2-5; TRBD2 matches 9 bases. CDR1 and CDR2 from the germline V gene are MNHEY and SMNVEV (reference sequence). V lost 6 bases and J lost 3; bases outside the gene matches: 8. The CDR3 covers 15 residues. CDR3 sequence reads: CASSRTSEGKETQYF. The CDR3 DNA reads TGTGCCAGCAGCAGGACTAGCGAGGGGAAAGAGACCCAGTACTTC.

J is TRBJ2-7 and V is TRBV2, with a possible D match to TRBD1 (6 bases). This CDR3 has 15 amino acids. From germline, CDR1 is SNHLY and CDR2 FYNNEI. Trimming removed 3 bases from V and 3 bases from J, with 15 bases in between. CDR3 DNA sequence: TGTGCCAGCAGTGAGGCGACAGGACCGCGCTACGAGCAGTACTTC. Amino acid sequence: CASSEATGPRYEQYF. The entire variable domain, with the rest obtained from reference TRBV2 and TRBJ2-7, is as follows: EPEVTQTPSHQVTQMGQEVILRCVPISNHLYFYWYRQILGQKVEFLVSFYNNEISEKSEIFDDQFSVERPDGSNFTLKIRSTKLEDSAMYFCASSEATGPRYEQYFGPGTRLTVT.

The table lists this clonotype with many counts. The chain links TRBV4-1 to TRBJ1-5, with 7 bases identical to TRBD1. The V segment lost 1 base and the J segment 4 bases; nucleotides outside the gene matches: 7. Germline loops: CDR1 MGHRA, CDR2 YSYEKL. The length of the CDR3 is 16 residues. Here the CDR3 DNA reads TGCGCCAGCAGCCAAGCGGGGGACAGAAGTAATCAGCCCCAGCATTTT. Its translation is CASSQAGDRSNQPQHF.

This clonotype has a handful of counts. The CDR3 DNA follows: TGTGCCAGCAGCGTAGCGAGATCTGTTGGTAGCGGGGAGCTGTTTTTT. The encoded protein is CASSVARSVGSGELFF. The genes are TRBV9 and TRBJ2-2; D remains ambiguous. Germline values: CDR1 SGDLS, CDR2 YYNGEE. This CDR3 comprises 16 residues. Trimming shortened V by 0 bases and J by 7 bases, and 16 bases separated the two germline ends.

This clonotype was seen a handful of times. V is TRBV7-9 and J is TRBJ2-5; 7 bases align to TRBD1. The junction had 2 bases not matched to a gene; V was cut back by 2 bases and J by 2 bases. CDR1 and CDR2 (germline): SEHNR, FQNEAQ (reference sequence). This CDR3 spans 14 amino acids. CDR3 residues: CASSLLGQQETQYF. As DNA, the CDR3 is TGTGCCAGCAGCTTATTGGGACAGCAAGAGACCCAGTACTTC.

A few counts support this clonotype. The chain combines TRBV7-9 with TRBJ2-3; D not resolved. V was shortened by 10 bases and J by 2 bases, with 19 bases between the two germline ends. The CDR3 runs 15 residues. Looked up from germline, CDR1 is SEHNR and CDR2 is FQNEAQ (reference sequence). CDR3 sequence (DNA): TGTGCCACTGAAAGAGGTGAGGCGGCCACAGATACGCAGTATTTT. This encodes CATERGEAATDTQYF.